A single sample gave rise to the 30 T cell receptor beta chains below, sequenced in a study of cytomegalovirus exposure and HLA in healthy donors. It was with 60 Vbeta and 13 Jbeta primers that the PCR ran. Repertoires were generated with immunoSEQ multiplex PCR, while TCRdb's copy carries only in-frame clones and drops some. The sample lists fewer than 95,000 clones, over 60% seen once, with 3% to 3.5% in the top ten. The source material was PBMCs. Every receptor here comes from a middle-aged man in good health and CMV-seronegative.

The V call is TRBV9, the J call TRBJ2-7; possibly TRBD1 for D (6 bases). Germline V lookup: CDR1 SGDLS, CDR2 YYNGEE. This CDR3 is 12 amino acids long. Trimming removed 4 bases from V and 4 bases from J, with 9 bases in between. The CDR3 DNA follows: TGTGCCAGCAGCCCCCAGGGGTACGAGCAGTACTTC. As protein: CASSPQGYEQYF.

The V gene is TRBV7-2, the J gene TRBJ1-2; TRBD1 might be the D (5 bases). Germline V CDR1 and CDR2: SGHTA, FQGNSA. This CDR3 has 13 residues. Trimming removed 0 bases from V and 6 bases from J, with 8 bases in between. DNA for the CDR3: TGTGCCAGCAGCTTAGCCAGGGATGATGGCTACACCTTC. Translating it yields CASSLARDDGYTF.

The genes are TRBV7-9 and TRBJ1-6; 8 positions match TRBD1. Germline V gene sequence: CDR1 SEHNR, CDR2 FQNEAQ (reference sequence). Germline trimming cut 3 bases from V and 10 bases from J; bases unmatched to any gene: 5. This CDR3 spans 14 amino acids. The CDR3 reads CASSFETGESPLHF. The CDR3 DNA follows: TGTGCCAGCAGCTTCGAGACAGGGGAATCACCCCTCCACTTT.

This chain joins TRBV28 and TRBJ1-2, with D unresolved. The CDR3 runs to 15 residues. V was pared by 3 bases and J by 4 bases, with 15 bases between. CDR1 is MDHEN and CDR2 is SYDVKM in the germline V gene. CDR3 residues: CASSFSGKSFYGYTF. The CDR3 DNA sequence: TGTGCCAGCAGTTTCTCTGGCAAATCTTTCTATGGCTACACCTTC.

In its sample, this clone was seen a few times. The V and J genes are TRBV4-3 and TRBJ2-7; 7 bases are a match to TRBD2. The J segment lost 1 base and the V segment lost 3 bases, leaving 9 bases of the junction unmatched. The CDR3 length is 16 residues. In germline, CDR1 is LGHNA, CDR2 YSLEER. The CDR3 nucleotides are TGCGCCAGCAGCCATGAGAGCGGGGAGGGGTCCTACGAGCAGTACTTC. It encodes CASSHESGEGSYEQYF.

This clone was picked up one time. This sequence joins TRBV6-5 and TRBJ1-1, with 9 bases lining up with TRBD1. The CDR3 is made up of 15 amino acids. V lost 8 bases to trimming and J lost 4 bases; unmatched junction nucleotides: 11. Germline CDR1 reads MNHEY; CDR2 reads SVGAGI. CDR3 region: CASASPGQGPTEAFF. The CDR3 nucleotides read TGTGCCAGCGCTTCGCCGGGACAGGGTCCCACTGAAGCTTTCTTT.

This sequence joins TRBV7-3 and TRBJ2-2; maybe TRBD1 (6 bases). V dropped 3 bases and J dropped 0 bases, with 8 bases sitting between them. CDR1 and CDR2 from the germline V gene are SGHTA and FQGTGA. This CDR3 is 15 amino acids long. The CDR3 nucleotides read TGTGCCAGCAGCTTGGGGACACCGAACACCGGGGAGCTGTTTTTT. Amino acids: CASSLGTPNTGELFF.

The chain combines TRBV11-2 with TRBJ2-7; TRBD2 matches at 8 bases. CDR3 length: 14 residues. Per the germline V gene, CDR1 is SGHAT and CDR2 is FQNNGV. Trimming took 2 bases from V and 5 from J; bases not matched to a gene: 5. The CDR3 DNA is TGTGCCAGCAGCTTACCTCTAGCGGGTCACGAGCAGTACTTC. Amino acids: CASSLPLAGHEQYF.

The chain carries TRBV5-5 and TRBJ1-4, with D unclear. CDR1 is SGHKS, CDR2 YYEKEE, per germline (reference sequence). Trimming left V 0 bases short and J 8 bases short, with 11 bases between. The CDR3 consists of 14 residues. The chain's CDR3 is CASSLAPPGEKLFF. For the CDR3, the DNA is TGTGCCAGCAGCTTGGCCCCCCCCGGGGAAAAACTGTTTTTT.

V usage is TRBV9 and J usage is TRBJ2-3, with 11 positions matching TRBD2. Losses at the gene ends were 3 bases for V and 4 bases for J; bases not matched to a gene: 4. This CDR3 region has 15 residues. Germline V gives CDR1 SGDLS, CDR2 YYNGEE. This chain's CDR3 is CASSGTSGGPDTQYF. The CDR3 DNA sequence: TGTGCCAGCAGCGGAACTAGCGGGGGTCCAGATACGCAGTATTTT.

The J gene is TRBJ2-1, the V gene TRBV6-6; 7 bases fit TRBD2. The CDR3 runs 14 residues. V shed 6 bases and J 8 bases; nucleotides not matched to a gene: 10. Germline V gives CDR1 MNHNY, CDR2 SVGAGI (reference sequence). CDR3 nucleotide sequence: TGTGCCAGCAGGGATAGGGACTACACCCATGAGCAGTTCTTC. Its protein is CASRDRDYTHEQFF.

CDR3 nucleotides: TGTGCCAGCAGCTTTGGGGGGGAGCAGTACTTC. This sequence encodes CASSFGGEQYF. The chain uses TRBV7-2 and TRBJ2-7, with a possible D match to TRBD2 (6 bases). The CDR3 contains 11 residues. V lost 3 bases and J 7 bases, leaving 7 bases between the germline ends. Germline V gene lookup returns CDR1 SGHTA and CDR2 FQGNSA.

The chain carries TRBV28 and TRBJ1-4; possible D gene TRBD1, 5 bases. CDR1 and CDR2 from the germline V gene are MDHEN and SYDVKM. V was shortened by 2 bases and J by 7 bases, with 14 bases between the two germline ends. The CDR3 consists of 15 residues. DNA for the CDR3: TGTGCCAGCAGTTTAATAACAGGCCCTGGTGAAAAACTGTTTTTT. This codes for CASSLITGPGEKLFF.

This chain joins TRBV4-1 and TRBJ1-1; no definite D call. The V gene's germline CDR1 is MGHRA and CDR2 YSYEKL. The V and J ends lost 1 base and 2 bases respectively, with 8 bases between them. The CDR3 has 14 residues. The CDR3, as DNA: TGCGCCAGCAGCCAAGGAACACCCAACACTGAAGCTTTCTTT. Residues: CASSQGTPNTEAFF.

The DNA for the CDR3 is TGTGCCAGCAGCTTACTGCTAGCGGGGGCTCCCTACGAGCAGTACTTC. Its translation is CASSLLLAGAPYEQYF. The J gene is TRBJ2-7, the V gene TRBV7-2; 10 bases match TRBD2. The CDR3 has 16 amino acids. V shed 2 bases, J shed 2 bases, and the junction held 6 bases outside the gene matches. Germline V lookup: CDR1 SGHTA, CDR2 FQGNSA.

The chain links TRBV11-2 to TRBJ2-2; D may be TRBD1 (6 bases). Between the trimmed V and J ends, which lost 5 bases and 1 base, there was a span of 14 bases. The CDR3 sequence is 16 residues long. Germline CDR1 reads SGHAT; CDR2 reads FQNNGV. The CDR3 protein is CASSPHRGGNTGELFF. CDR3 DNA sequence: TGTGCCAGCAGCCCCCATAGAGGGGGGAACACCGGGGAGCTGTTTTTT. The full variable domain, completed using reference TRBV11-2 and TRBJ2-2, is EAGVAQSPRYKIIEKRQSVAFWCNPISGHATLYWYQQILGQGPKLLIQFQNNGVVDDSQLPKDRFSAERLKGVDSTLKIQPAKLEDSAVYLCASSPHRGGNTGELFFGEGSRLTVL.

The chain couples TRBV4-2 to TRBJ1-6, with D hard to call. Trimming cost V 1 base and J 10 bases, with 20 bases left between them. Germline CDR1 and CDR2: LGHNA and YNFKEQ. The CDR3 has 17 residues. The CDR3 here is CASSQVLRGWLESPLHF. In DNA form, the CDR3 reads TGTGCCAGCAGCCAAGTACTTCGGGGTTGGCTCGAGTCACCCCTCCACTTT.

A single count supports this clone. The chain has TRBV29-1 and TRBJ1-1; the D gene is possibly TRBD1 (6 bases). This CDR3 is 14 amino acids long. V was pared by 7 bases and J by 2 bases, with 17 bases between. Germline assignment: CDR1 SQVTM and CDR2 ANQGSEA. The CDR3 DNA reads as TGCAGCGCTACCCCCGGGGGGCTTAACACTGAAGCTTTCTTT. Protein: CSATPGGLNTEAFF.

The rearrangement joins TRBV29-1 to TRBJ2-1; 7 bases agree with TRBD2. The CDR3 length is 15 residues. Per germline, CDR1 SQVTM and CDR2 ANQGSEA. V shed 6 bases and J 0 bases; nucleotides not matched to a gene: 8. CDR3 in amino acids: CSVGGEGSSYNEQFF. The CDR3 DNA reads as TGCAGCGTGGGGGGGGAGGGGAGCTCCTACAATGAGCAGTTCTTC.

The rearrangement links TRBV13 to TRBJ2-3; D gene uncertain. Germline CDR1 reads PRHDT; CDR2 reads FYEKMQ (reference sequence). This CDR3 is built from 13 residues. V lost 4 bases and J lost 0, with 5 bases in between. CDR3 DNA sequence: TGTGCCAGCAGCTCAACTAGCACAGATACGCAGTATTTT. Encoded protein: CASSSTSTDTQYF. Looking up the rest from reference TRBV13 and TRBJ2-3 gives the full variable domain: AAGVIQSPRHLIKEKRETATLKCYPIPRHDTVYWYQQGPGQDPQFLISFYEKMQSDKGSIPDRFSAQQFSDYHSELNMSSLELGDSALYFCASSSTSTDTQYFGPGTRLTVL.

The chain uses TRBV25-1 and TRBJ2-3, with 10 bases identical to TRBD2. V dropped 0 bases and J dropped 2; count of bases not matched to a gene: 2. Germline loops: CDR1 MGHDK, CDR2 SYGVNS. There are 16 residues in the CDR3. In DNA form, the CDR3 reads TGTGCCAGCAGTGAATATAGCGGGGGGCTCACAGATACGCAGTATTTT. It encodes CASSEYSGGLTDTQYF.

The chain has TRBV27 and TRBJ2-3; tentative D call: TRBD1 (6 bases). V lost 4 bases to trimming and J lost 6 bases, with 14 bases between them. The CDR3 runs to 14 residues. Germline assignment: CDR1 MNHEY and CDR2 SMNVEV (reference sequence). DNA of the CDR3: TGTGCCAGCAGTTCAATGAGGGGGTCCGATACGCAGTATTTT. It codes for CASSSMRGSDTQYF.

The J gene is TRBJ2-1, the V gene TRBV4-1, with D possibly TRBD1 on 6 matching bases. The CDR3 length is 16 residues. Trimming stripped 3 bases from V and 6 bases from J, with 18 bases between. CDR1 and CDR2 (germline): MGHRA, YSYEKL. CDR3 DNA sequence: TGCGCCAGCAGCCATCCTTCTCTAGGGGGATCCAATGAGCAGTTCTTC. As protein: CASSHPSLGGSNEQFF.

The CDR3: CASSLTTGANTEAFF. The CDR3 region has the DNA TGTGCCAGCAGCCTGACGACAGGGGCGAACACTGAAGCTTTCTTT. The rearrangement joins TRBV7-9 to TRBJ1-1; 8 positions match TRBD1. Per germline, CDR1 SEHNR and CDR2 FQNEAQ (reference sequence). The CDR3 covers 15 residues. J was trimmed by 1 base and V by 5 bases; bases with no gene match: 6. Based on the CDR3 plus reference TRBV7-9 and TRBJ1-1, the full variable domain is DTGVSQNPRHKITKRGQNVTFRCDPISEHNRLYWYRQTLGQGPEFLTYFQNEAQLEKSRLLSDRFSAERPKGSFSTLEIQRTEQGDSAMYLCASSLTTGANTEAFFGQGTRLTVV.

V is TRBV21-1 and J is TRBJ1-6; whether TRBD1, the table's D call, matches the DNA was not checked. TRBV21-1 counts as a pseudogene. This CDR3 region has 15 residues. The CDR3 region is CASSYRGRYPSPLHF. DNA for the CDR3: TGTGCCAGCAGCTACAGGGGGCGATATCCTTCACCCCTCCACTTT.

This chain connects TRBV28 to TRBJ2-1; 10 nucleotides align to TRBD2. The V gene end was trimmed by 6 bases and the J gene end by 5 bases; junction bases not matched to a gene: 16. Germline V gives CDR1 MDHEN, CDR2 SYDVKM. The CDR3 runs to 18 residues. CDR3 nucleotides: TGTGCCAGCAGCCAGGCGGGACTAGCGCGGCTGGTGGACAATGAGCAGTTCTTC. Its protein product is CASSQAGLARLVDNEQFF.

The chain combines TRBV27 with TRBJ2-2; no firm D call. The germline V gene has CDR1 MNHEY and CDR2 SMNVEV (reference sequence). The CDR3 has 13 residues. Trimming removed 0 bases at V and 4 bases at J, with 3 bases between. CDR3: CASSLSATGELFF. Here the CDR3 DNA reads TGTGCCAGCAGTTTATCGGCCACCGGGGAGCTGTTTTTT.

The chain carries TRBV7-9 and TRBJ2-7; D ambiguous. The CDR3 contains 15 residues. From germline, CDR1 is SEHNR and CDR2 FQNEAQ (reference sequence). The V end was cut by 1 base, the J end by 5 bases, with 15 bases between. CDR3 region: CASSLGALLVNEQYF. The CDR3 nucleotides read TGTGCCAGCAGCTTAGGAGCCTTACTGGTCAACGAGCAGTACTTC.

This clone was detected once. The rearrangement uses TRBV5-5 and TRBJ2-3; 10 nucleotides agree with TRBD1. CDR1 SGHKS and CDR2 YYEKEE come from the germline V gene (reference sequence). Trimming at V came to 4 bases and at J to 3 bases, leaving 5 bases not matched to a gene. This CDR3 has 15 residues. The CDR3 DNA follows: TGTGCCAGCAGCGGAGGGGGACAGGGGACAGATACGCAGTATTTT. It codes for CASSGGGQGTDTQYF.

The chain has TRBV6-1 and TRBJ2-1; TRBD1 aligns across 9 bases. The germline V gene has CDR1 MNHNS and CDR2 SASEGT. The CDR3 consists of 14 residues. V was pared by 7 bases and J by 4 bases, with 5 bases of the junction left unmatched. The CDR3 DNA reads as TGTGCCAGCAAGGGGACAGGGATTTACAATGAGCAGTTCTTC. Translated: CASKGTGIYNEQFF.